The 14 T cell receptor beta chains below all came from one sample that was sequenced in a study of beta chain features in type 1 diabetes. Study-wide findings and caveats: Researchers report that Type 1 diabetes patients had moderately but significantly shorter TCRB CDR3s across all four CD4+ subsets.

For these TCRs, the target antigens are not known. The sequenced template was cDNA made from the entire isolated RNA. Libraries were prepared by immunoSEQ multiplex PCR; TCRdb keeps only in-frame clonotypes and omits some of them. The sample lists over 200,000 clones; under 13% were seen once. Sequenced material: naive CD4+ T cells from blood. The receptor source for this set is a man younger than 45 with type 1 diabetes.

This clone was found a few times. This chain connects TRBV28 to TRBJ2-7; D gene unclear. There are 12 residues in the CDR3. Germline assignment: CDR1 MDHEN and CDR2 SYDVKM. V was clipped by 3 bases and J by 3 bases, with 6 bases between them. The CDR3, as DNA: TGTGCCAGCAGTTTTGGTAGCTACGAGCAGTACTTC. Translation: CASSFGSYEQYF.

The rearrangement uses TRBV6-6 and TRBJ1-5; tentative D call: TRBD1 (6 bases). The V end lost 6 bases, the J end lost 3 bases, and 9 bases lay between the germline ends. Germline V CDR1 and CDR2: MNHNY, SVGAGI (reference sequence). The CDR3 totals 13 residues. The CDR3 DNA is TGTGCCAGCAGGCGACAGGCCAATCAGCCCCAGCATTTT. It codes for CASRRQANQPQHF.

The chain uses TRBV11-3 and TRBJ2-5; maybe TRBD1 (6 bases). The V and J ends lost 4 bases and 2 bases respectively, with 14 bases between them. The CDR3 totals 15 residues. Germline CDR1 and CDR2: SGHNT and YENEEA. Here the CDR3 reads CASSSSGDTQETQYF. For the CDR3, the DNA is TGTGCCAGCAGCTCCTCAGGGGACACTCAAGAGACCCAGTACTTC.

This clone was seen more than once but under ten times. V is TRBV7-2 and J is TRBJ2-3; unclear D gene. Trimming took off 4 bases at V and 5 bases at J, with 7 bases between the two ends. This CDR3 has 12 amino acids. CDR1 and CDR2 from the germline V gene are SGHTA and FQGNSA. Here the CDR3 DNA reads TGTGCCAGCAGCTCCTCTAGAGATACGCAGTATTTT. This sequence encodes CASSSSRDTQYF.

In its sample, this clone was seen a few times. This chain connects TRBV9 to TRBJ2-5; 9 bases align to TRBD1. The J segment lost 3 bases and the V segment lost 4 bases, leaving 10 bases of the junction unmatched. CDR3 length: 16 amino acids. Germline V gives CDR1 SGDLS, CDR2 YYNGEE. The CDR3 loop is CASSKQDRGGEETQYF. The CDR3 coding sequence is TGTGCCAGCAGCAAACAGGACAGGGGAGGAGAAGAGACCCAGTACTTC.

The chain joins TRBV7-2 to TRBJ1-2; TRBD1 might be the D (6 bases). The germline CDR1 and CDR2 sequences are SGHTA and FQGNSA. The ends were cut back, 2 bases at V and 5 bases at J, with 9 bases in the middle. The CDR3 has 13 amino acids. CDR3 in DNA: TGTGCCAGCAGCTTAACAGGGCGGTATGGCTACACCTTC. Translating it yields CASSLTGRYGYTF.

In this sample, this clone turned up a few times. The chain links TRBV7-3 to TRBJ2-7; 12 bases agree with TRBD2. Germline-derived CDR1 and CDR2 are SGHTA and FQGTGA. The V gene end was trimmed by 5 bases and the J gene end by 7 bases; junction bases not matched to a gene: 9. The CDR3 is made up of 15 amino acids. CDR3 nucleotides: TGTGCCAGCAGCCTCACTAGCGGGGGGCAGAAGGAGCAGTACTTC. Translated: CASSLTSGGQKEQYF.

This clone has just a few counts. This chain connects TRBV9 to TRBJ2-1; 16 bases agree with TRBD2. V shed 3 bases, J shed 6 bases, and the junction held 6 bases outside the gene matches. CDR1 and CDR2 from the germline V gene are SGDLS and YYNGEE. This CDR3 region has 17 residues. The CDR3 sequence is CASSAGTSGGAANEQFF. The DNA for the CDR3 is TGTGCCAGCAGCGCAGGGACTAGCGGGGGGGCCGCCAATGAGCAGTTCTTC.

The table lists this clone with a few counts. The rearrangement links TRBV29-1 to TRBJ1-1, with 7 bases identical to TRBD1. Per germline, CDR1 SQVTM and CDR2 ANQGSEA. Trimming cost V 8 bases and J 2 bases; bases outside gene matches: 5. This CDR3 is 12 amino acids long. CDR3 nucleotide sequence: TGCAGCCATGGGACAGCCAACACTGAAGCTTTCTTT. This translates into CSHGTANTEAFF. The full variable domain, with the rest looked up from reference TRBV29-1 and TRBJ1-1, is SAVISQKPSRDICQRGTSLTIQCQVDSQVTMMFWYRQQPGQSLTLIATANQGSEATYESGFVIDKFPISRPNLTFSTLTVSNMSPEDSSIYLCSHGTANTEAFFGQGTRLTVV.

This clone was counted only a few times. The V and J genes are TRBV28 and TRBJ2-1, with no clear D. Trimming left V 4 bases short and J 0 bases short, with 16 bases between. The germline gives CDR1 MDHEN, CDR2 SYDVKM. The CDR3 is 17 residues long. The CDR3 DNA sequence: TGTGCCAGCAGTTCCCCGGCAGGCGCGAGCTCCTACAATGAGCAGTTCTTC. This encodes CASSSPAGASSYNEQFF. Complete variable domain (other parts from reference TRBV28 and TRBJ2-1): DVKVTQSSRYLVKRTGEKVFLECVQDMDHENMFWYRQDPGLGLRLIYFSYDVKMKEKGDIPEGYSVSREKKERFSLILESASTNQTSMYLCASSSPAGASSYNEQFFGPGTRLTVL.

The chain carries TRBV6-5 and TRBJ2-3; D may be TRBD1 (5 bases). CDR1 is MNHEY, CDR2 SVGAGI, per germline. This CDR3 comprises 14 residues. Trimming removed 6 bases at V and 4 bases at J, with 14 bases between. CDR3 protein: CASSYDWGPDTQYF. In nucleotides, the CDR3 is TGTGCCAGCAGCTACGATTGGGGCCCAGATACGCAGTATTTT.

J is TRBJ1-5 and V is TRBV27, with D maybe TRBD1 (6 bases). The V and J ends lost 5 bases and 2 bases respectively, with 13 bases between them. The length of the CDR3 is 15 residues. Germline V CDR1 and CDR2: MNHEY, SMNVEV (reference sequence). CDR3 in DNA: TGTGCCAGCAGTCCGAGCTGGGGGCGCAATCAGCCCCAGCATTTT. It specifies CASSPSWGRNQPQHF.

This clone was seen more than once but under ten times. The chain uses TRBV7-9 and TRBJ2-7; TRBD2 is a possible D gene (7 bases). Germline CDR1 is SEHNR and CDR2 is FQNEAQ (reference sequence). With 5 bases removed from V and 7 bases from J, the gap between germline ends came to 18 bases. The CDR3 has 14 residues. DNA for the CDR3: TGTGCCAGCAGCCTCCGCGGGGGCATGGAGGAGCAGTACTTC. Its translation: CASSLRGGMEEQYF.

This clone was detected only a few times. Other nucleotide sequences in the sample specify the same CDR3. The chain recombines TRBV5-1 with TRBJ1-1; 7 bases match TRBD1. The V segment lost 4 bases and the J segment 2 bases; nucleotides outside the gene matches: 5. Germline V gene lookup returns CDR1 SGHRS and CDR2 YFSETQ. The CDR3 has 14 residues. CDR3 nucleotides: TGCGCCAGCAGCGTCACAGGGGTCAACACTGAAGCTTTCTTT. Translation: CASSVTGVNTEAFF.